This T cell receptor (beta chain) was recorded in a study of shared clonotypes between healthy human individuals. Study summary: Donor ages ranged 18 to 49 years: a couple of women, a few men.

There are 19 residues in the CDR3. Germline CDR1 reads LNHNV; CDR2 reads YYDKDF (reference sequence). V lost 0 bases to trimming and J lost 0 bases; unmatched junction nucleotides: 10. Assay used: immunoSEQ multiplex PCR; TCRdb lists only in-frame clones, some missing. The data contain roughly 2.4 million clones, approximately 94% of them singletons. This chain uses TRBV15 with TRBJ1-5; the match to TRBD1 covers 8 bases. What was sequenced was naive CD4+ T cells sorted from blood. Subset indicated: CD45RA+ positively selected. This clonotype was sampled from a man aged 18 to 30 in good health. The CDR3 coding sequence is TGTGCCACCAGCAGAGATTCCTGGACAGGGTCTCTTAGCAATCAGCCCCAGCATTTT. This translates into CATSRDSWTGSLSNQPQHF.